The clone carrying this T cell receptor (beta chain) has just a few counts. The antigen is undetermined. With a J-beta primer mix and a sample-barcoded 5' primer, a second PCR ran 7 to 11 cycles. Tags on each cDNA molecule came from a template-switch adaptor with 12 random nucleotides. TCRdb reanalysed the 5' RACE reads using MiXCR and keeps one entry per CDR3 protein. The sample lists under 800,000 distinct CDR3 sequences; approximately 39% were seen once. The CDR3 has 15 residues. Germline V lookup: CDR1 MNHEY, CDR2 SVGAGI. Trimming took 0 bases from V and 2 from J, leaving 8 bases between them. The data originate from a study of blood T cells in healthy people across ages. Findings and limits, study-wide: CMV status of donors was not determined, possibly confounding expanded clonotype changes. Roughly linear age-related decline in beta diversity appeared, significant by age roughly 40.

For every donor, a draw yielded around 10 milliliters of peripheral blood. This sequence joins TRBV6-5 and TRBJ2-1; D is uncertain. The sequence derives from a woman aged 55 to 70 in good health. Sample: blood. The CDR3 sequence is CASSYSGRAYNEQFF. DNA for the CDR3: TGTGCCAGCAGTTACTCTGGTCGAGCCTACAATGAGCAGTTCTTC.